Given below is one T cell receptor (beta chain) in context. Its antigen remains unknown. This CDR3 has 14 amino acids. Trimming removed 4 bases at V and 0 bases at J, with 6 bases between. Looked up from germline, CDR1 is KGHSH and CDR2 is LQKENI. TCRdb keeps only in-frame clones here, not all; method: immunoSEQ multiplex PCR. Here the sample spans 50,000 to 65,000 clones, 95% being singletons. This sample was taken from a study of cytomegalovirus exposure and HLA in healthy donors. Study as a whole: A subsequent analysis stated that the 95 to 150 validation repertoires were run on the same platform as the roughly 670 first-cohort repertoires.

Findings and caveats of the study: One later analysis, an examination of the roughly 130 validation repertoires, found that first-cohort TCR clusters tended to co-occur in them.

The clonotype originates from a woman between 18 and 29 years old in good health and CMV-seropositive. Material for sequencing was PBMCs. V usage is TRBV18 and J usage is TRBJ1-4; D remains unclear. The CDR3 region has the DNA TGTGCCAGCTCACTGAGGACAACTAATGAAAAACTGTTTTTT. Its protein product is CASSLRTTNEKLFF.